One T cell receptor (beta chain) is described in this entry. Trimming cost V 7 bases and J 4 bases, with 19 bases left between them. This CDR3 comprises 15 residues. CDR1 is LNHDA, CDR2 SQIVND, per germline (reference sequence). Authors' processing steps: Reference gene primer amplification in the assay estimated nucleated cell counts. The repertoire was sequenced with immunoSEQ multiplex PCR; TCRdb's copy has only in-frame clones and lacks some. V and J calls plus clone size are reproduced from that table; the DNA served to infer D and trimming. The data contain about 180,000 clones, over 80% of them singletons. The data derive from a study of blood T cell repertoires in COVID-19. Study summary: COVID-19 samples, acute and convalescent, were from the United States, Italy and Spain.

This TCR was sampled from a woman in her 70s with COVID-19, enrolled during active disease. The sample was peripheral blood. J is TRBJ1-1 and V is TRBV19; D is perhaps TRBD1 (5 bases). CDR3 loop: CASTLLWGESTEAFF. Here the CDR3 DNA reads TGTGCCAGTACCCTTCTGTGGGGGGAGAGCACTGAAGCTTTCTTT.